This T cell receptor (beta chain) is from a study of OX40 agonist ivuxolimab in advanced cancers. TCRdb's copy holds only in-frame clones and misses some; the assay was immunoSEQ multiplex PCR. The sample holds some 130,000 clones; approximately 90% are singletons and the top ten take about 1%. Patients had blood sampled at baseline and again on cycle 4 day 1 and cycle 7 day 1. The sample was CD4+ or CD8+ T cells sorted from blood, taken in a trial of the OX40 agonist ivuxolimab. The sequence derives from an adult with an advanced solid tumor such as melanoma, head and neck, liver or kidney cancer.

The CDR3 bases are TGTGCCAGCTCACCGAATGACAGGGTGAACACTGAAGCTTTCTTT. This encodes CASSPNDRVNTEAFF. The chain employs TRBV18 and TRBJ1-1; 7 bases align to TRBD1. Germline V lookup: CDR1 KGHSH, CDR2 LQKENI. The CDR3 extends over 15 amino acids. Germline trimming cut 3 bases from V and 0 bases from J; bases unmatched to any gene: 4.